This entry lists 26 T cell receptor beta chains sequenced from one sample in a study of CD8+ T cells in alopecia areata (dated by TCRdb to the late 2010s). The library relied on the immunoSEQ multiplex PCR assay. For TCR sequencing, RNA was extracted from every sample and reverse transcribed into cDNA to serve as template. TCRdb holds this immuneACCESS table with in-frame rearrangements only. Some clones are missing; in checked studies, unresolved V genes explain under half, and the rest has no known cause. Here the sample has some 200,000 clones; roughly 61% occur a single time. Approximately 12% of the sample is held by the ten biggest clonotypes. Reading the label with the study, this specimen's time point is: 24 weeks on oral tofacitinib. The treatment or condition label, read with the paper, signifies: oral pan-JAK inhibitor, 5-10 mg twice daily. The sample here was CD8+ T cells sorted from blood, taken at week 24, from a patient treated with tofacitinib. These receptors were collected from a human donor with alopecia areata.

The CDR3 DNA follows: TGCGCCAGCAGCCAACGGGGACGGGGTTACGAGCAGTACTTC. Translation: CASSQRGRGYEQYF. The chain uses TRBV4-1 and TRBJ2-7, with D perhaps being TRBD1 or TRBD2 (5 bases each). The CDR3 spans 14 residues. The germline V gene has CDR1 MGHRA and CDR2 YSYEKL. Deletions cut 2 bases from V and 4 bases from J, with 12 bases between.

V and J are TRBV27 and TRBJ2-7; D remains ambiguous. The CDR3 extends over 14 amino acids. Germline assignment: CDR1 MNHEY and CDR2 SMNVEV (reference sequence). Trimming stripped 5 bases from V and 2 bases from J, with 13 bases between. DNA for the CDR3: TGTGCCAGCAGTACGGCAAACTTTCCCTACGAGCAGTACTTC. Translated: CASSTANFPYEQYF.

A single count supports this clone. The chain employs TRBV12-5 and TRBJ2-3; D ambiguous. V lost 4 bases to trimming and J lost 6 bases, with 11 bases between them. The germline V gene has CDR1 LGHNT and CDR2 FRNRAP. This CDR3 has 13 amino acids. This CDR3 reads CASGSEPTDTQYF. CDR3 DNA: TGTGCTAGTGGTTCGGAGCCGACGGATACGCAGTATTTT.

The rearrangement links TRBV5-1 to TRBJ2-2, with TRBD1 identical over 8 bases. Trimming took 2 bases from V and 4 from J; bases not matched to a gene: 16. This CDR3 has 19 residues. Germline-derived CDR1 and CDR2 are SGHRS and YFSETQ. The CDR3 is CASSFSRIQGEGPTGELFF. The CDR3 nucleotides are TGCGCCAGCAGCTTCTCGCGGATACAGGGGGAAGGCCCCACCGGGGAGCTGTTTTTT.

This clone was counted between two and nine times. V and J are TRBV5-1 and TRBJ2-2; D tentatively reads TRBD1 or TRBD2 (6 bases each). The CDR3 is 15 amino acids. Trimming removed 3 bases from V and 4 bases from J, with 13 bases in between. CDR1 and CDR2 (germline): SGHRS, YFSETQ. The CDR3 loop reads CASSSISGATGELFF. The CDR3, as DNA: TGCGCCAGCAGCTCCATCTCGGGGGCCACCGGGGAGCTGTTTTTT.

This rearrangement joins TRBV11-2 to TRBJ1-5, with D tentatively TRBD1 (6 bases). The V gene lost 4 bases and the J gene lost 4 bases, with 17 bases spanning the gap. Germline V gives CDR1 SGHAT, CDR2 FQNNGV. CDR3 length: 16 amino acids. DNA of the CDR3: TGTGCCAGCAGCTCACAACCAATTAGGGGGAATCAGCCCCAGCATTTT. Amino acid sequence: CASSSQPIRGNQPQHF.

The chain uses TRBV2 and TRBJ2-4; no clear D. The germline V and J ends were trimmed by 6 bases and 2 bases, with 17 bases remaining between them. Germline values: CDR1 SNHLY, CDR2 FYNNEI. The CDR3 totals 16 residues. In DNA, the CDR3 is TGTGCCAGCAGCAGACCCGATCCCACCCCCAAAAACATTCAGTACTTC. Its protein is CASSRPDPTPKNIQYF.

The chain couples TRBV11-2 to TRBJ2-3; TRBD2 matches at 8 bases. Germline lookup yields CDR1 SGHAT and CDR2 FQNNGV. CDR3 size: 18 residues. The V gene end was trimmed by 1 base and the J gene end by 1 base; junction bases not matched to a gene: 10. This CDR3 is CASSLAGRTSRRTDTQYF. The CDR3 DNA sequence: TGTGCCAGCAGCTTAGCGGGCAGGACTAGCCGACGCACAGATACGCAGTATTTT. The whole variable domain, remainder taken from reference TRBV11-2 and TRBJ2-3, is EAGVAQSPRYKIIEKRQSVAFWCNPISGHATLYWYQQILGQGPKLLIQFQNNGVVDDSQLPKDRFSAERLKGVDSTLKIQPAKLEDSAVYLCASSLAGRTSRRTDTQYFGPGTRLTVL.

The chain recombines TRBV19 with TRBJ2-3; no reliable D call. The V gene's germline CDR1 is LNHDA and CDR2 SQIVND (reference sequence). Trimming pared 2 bases from V and 5 bases from J, leaving 11 bases between. The CDR3 covers 14 residues. CDR3 protein: CASSIPRTGDTQYF. The CDR3 DNA follows: TGTGCCAGTAGTATACCCCGAACCGGAGATACGCAGTATTTT.

The chain recombines TRBV9 with TRBJ2-2, with TRBD1 as a possible D gene (6 bases). CDR1 is SGDLS and CDR2 is YYNGEE in the germline V gene. Trimming cost V 3 bases and J 1 base, with 13 bases left between them. The CDR3 is made up of 16 amino acids. The CDR3, as DNA: TGTGCCAGCAGCGCCCCGAGAGGGGGGAACACCGGGGAGCTGTTTTTT. Encoded protein: CASSAPRGGNTGELFF.

The chain carries TRBV27 and TRBJ2-7; the match to TRBD1 covers 7 bases. The CDR3 contains 11 residues. The germline V gene encodes CDR1 MNHEY and CDR2 SMNVEV (reference sequence). V dropped 8 bases and J dropped 2; count of bases not matched to a gene: 0. The CDR3 DNA reads TGTGCCAGCCAGGGGGCCTACGAGCAGTACTTC. Translated, it gives CASQGAYEQYF.

This clone was observed a handful of times. This chain uses TRBV25-1 with TRBJ2-2, with D possibly TRBD2 on 6 matching bases. Germline loops: CDR1 MGHDK, CDR2 SYGVNS. V lost 1 base and J 5 bases, leaving 11 bases between the germline ends. This CDR3 has 15 amino acids. CDR3 sequence (DNA): TGTGCCAGCAGTGAATGGGGGGTTCGGACCGGGGAGCTGTTTTTT. Amino acid sequence: CASSEWGVRTGELFF.

This chain joins TRBV4-1 and TRBJ2-1; possible D gene TRBD2, 5 bases. Deletions cut 3 bases from V and 9 bases from J, with 12 bases between. CDR1 MGHRA and CDR2 YSYEKL come from the germline V gene. The CDR3 consists of 13 residues. CDR3 in DNA: TGCGCCAGCAGCCAGTACTCCGGAGGTGAGCAGTTCTTC. Protein sequence: CASSQYSGGEQFF.

This chain links TRBV7-9 with TRBJ2-7, with a weak D call TRBD2 (5 bases). CDR3 length equals 14 residues. V was shortened by 3 bases and J by 1 base, with 10 bases between the two germline ends. Germline V gives CDR1 SEHNR, CDR2 FQNEAQ (reference sequence). The CDR3 DNA sequence: TGTGCCAGCAGCTTGGACTCTAGGTCCTACGAGCAGTACTTC. Translated, it gives CASSLDSRSYEQYF.

This clone was seen once. The V and J genes are TRBV29-1 and TRBJ1-1; D is ambiguous. Germline V gene lookup returns CDR1 SQVTM and CDR2 ANQGSEA. The CDR3 runs to 14 residues. Trimming shortened V by 5 bases and J by 5 bases, and 18 bases separated the two germline ends. Here the CDR3 DNA reads TGCAGCGTTCCCCCGGCCCCCTTGGATACTGAAGCTTTCTTT. It codes for CSVPPAPLDTEAFF.

This clone was seen only a few times. The chain couples TRBV23-1 to TRBJ1-2; D uncertain. TRBV23-1 is filed as an ORF, its function uncertain. The CDR3 extends over 14 amino acids. V lost 4 bases to trimming and J lost 3 bases, with 12 bases between them. The CDR3 reads CASSRVSRYYGYTF. CDR3 sequence (DNA): TGCGCCAGCAGTCGGGTATCGAGGTACTATGGCTACACCTTC.

This clone was observed a few times. The gene calls are TRBV4-1 and TRBJ1-4; no reliable D call. In germline, CDR1 is MGHRA, CDR2 YSYEKL. The CDR3 covers 14 residues. Trimming took off 1 base at V and 12 bases at J, with 15 bases between the two ends. The CDR3 nucleotides read TGCGCCAGCAGCCAAGCGTTTTCGAATGAGGAACTGTTTTTT. Translation: CASSQAFSNEELFF.

This rearrangement joins TRBV30 to TRBJ2-5; weak D call: TRBD2 (5 bases). Trimming took off 1 base at V and 4 bases at J, with 16 bases between the two ends. The CDR3 sequence is 15 residues long. Germline CDR1 GTSNPN, CDR2 SVGIG (reference sequence). CDR3 protein: CAWSGGHGGGETQYF. The CDR3 DNA is TGTGCCTGGAGTGGAGGGCATGGAGGCGGAGAGACCCAGTACTTC.

V gene TRBV5-1 combines with J gene TRBJ2-5; D is undetermined. Trimming cost V 0 bases and J 0 bases, with 9 bases left between them. This CDR3 contains 15 residues. Germline-derived CDR1 and CDR2 are SGHRS and YFSETQ. Here the CDR3 DNA reads TGCGCCAGCAGCTTGGAAGTAGCATACCAAGAGACCCAGTACTTC. This gives the protein CASSLEVAYQETQYF.

The chain couples TRBV28 to TRBJ2-7; D remains ambiguous. Trimming took 0 bases from V and 5 from J, leaving 5 bases between them. The CDR3 has 12 amino acids. In germline, CDR1 is MDHEN, CDR2 SYDVKM. CDR3 sequence (DNA): TGTGCCAGCAGTTTATGGCAGAACGAGCAGTACTTC. This encodes CASSLWQNEQYF. Filled out from reference TRBV28 and TRBJ2-7, the complete variable domain reads DVKVTQSSRYLVKRTGEKVFLECVQDMDHENMFWYRQDPGLGLRLIYFSYDVKMKEKGDIPEGYSVSREKKERFSLILESASTNQTSMYLCASSLWQNEQYFGPGTRLTVT.

The V call is TRBV5-1, the J call TRBJ2-5; TRBD1 is a possible D gene (5 bases). Germline lookup yields CDR1 SGHRS and CDR2 YFSETQ. Trimming removed 2 bases from V and 2 bases from J, with 7 bases in between. This CDR3 is 13 amino acids long. CDR3 sequence (DNA): TGCGCCAGCAGCTTACCAGGGCAAGAGACCCAGTACTTC. Translating gives CASSLPGQETQYF.

V gene TRBV30 combines with J gene TRBJ1-1; 7 bases fit TRBD1. Germline CDR1 is GTSNPN and CDR2 is SVGIG (reference sequence). The CDR3 has 14 residues. The J segment lost 2 bases and the V segment lost 2 bases, leaving 5 bases of the junction unmatched. DNA of the CDR3: TGTGCCTGGAGTCAGGGACAGATTAACACTGAAGCTTTCTTT. Its translation is CAWSQGQINTEAFF.

On this clone: Other DNA sequences in this sample translate to the same CDR3. This chain joins TRBV20-1 and TRBJ2-1; the D is unclear. Looked up from germline, CDR1 is DFQATT and CDR2 is SNEGSKA (reference sequence). Trimming pared 5 bases from V and 5 bases from J, leaving 1 base between. The CDR3 length is 9 residues. CDR3 DNA sequence: TGCAGTGCTGACAATGAGCAGTTCTTC. Translated, it gives CSADNEQFF.

CDR3 in amino acids: CASSIAPVPRPYEQYF. The CDR3 DNA is TGTGCCAGTAGTATAGCACCGGTTCCACGACCGTACGAGCAGTACTTC. This chain links TRBV19 with TRBJ2-7; D unclear. V was trimmed by 1 base and J by 4 bases, leaving 17 bases between them. Germline V gives CDR1 LNHDA, CDR2 SQIVND (reference sequence). This CDR3 has 16 residues.

CDR3 protein: CSVGQALYGYTF. The DNA for the CDR3 is TGCAGCGTAGGACAGGCGCTATATGGCTACACCTTC. The chain couples TRBV29-1 to TRBJ1-2, with TRBD1 matching over 7 bases. With 6 bases clipped from V and 5 bases from J, the junction kept 6 bases outside the gene matches. The CDR3 is 12 amino acids. CDR1 SQVTM and CDR2 ANQGSEA come from the germline V gene.

This chain connects TRBV4-1 to TRBJ2-7; TRBD2 matches at 11 bases. The trim removed 1 base at V and 0 bases at J, leaving 2 bases unmatched. This CDR3 has 16 residues. CDR1 is MGHRA and CDR2 is YSYEKL in the germline V gene. CDR3 loop: CASSQGLAGTSYEQYF. The CDR3 region has the DNA TGCGCCAGCAGCCAAGGACTAGCGGGGACCTCCTACGAGCAGTACTTC.